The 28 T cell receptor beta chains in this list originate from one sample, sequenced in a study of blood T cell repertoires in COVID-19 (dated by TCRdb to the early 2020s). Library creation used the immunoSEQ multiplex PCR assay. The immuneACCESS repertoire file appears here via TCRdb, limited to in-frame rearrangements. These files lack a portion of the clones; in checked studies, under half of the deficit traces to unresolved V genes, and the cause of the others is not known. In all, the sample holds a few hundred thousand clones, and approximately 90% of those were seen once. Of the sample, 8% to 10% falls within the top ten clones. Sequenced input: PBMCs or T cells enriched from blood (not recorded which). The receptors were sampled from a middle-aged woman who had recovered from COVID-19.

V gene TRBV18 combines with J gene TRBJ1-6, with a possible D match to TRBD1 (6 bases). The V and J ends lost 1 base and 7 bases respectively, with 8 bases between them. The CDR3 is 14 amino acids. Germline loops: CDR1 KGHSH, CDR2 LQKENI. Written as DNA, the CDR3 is TGTGCCAGCTCACCACAGGGGGGGAATTCACCCCTCCACTTT. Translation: CASSPQGGNSPLHF.

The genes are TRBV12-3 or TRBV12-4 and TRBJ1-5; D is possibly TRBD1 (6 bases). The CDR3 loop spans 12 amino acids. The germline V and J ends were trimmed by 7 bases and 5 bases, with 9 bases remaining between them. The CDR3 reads CASTRTDQPQHF. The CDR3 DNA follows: TGTGCCAGCACCCGGACAGATCAGCCCCAGCATTTT.

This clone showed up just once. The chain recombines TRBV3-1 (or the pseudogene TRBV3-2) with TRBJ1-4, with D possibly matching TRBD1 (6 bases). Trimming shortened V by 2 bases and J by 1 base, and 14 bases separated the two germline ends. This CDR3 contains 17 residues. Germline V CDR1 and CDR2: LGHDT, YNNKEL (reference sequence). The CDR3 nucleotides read TGTGCCAGCAGCCAAAGAGTCAGGGGCCTAACTAATGAAAAACTGTTTTTT. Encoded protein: CASSQRVRGLTNEKLFF.

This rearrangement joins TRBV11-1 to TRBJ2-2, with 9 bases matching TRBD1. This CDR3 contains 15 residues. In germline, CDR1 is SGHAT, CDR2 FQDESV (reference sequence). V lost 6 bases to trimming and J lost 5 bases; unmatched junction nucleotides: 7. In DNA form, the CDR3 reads TGTGCCAGCAGAAAGGACAGGGGTTGGACCGGGGAGCTGTTTTTT. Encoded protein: CASRKDRGWTGELFF.

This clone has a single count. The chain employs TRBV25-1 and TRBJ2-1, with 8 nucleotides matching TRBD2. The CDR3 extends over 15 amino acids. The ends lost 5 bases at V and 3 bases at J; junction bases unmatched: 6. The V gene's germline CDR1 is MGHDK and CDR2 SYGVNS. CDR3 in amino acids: CASSFGTRGYNEQFF. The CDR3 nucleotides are TGTGCCAGCAGTTTTGGGACTAGGGGCTACAATGAGCAGTTCTTC.

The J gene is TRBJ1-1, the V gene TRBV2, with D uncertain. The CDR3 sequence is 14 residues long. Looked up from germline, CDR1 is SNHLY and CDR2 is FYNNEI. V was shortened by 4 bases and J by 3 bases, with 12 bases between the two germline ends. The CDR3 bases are TGTGCCAGCAGTGCCCGGACGCGGGACACTGAAGCTTTCTTT. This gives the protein CASSARTRDTEAFF.

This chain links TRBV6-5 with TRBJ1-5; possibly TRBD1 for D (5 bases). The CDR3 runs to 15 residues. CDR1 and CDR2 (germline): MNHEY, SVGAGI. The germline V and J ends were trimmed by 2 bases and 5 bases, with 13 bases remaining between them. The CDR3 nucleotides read TGTGCCAGCAGTTACGATTCAGGGATCTATCAGCCCCAGCATTTT. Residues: CASSYDSGIYQPQHF.

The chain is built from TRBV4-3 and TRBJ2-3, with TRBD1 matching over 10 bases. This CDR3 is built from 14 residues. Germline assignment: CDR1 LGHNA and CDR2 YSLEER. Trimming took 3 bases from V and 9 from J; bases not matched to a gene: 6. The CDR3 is CASSQGTGVPTQYF. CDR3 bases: TGCGCCAGCAGCCAGGGGACAGGGGTCCCGACGCAGTATTTT.

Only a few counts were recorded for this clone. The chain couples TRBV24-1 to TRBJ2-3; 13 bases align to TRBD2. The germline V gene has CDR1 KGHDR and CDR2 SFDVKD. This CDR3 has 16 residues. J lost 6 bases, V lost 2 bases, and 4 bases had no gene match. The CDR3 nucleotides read TGTGCCACCAGTGATTGGACTAGCGGGAGTTCGGATACGCAGTATTTT. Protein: CATSDWTSGSSDTQYF.

CDR3 amino acids: CASSLGTGGFYEQYF. The CDR3 region has the DNA TGTGCCAGCAGCCTCGGGACAGGGGGCTTCTACGAGCAGTACTTC. The chain links TRBV7-2 to TRBJ2-7; TRBD1 matches 12 bases. V dropped 5 bases and J dropped 3; count of bases not matched to a gene: 5. CDR1 SGHTA and CDR2 FQGNSA come from the germline V gene. The CDR3 is made up of 15 amino acids. The full variable domain, completed using reference TRBV7-2 and TRBJ2-7, is GAGVSQSPSNKVTEKGKDVELRCDPISGHTALYWYRQSLGQGLEFLIYFQGNSAPDKSGLPSDRFSAERTGGSVSTLTIQRTQQEDSAVYLCASSLGTGGFYEQYFGPGTRLTVT.

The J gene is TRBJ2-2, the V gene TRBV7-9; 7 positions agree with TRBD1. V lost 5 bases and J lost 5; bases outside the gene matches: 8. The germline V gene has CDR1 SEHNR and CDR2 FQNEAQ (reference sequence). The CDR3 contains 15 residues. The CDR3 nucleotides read TGTGCCAGCAGCAATCCGGGACAGACAACCGGGGAGCTGTTTTTT. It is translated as CASSNPGQTTGELFF.

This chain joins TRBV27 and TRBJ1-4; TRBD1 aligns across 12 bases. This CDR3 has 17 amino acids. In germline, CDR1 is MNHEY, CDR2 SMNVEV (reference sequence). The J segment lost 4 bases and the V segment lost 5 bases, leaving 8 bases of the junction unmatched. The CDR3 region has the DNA TGTGCCAGCAGTCCCCGGGACAGGGGGCGAAGTAATGAAAAACTGTTTTTT. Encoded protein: CASSPRDRGRSNEKLFF.

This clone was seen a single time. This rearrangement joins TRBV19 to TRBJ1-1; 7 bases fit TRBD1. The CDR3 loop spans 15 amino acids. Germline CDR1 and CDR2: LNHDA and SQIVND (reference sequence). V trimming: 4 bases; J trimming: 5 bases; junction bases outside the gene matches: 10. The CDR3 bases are TGTGCCAGTAGTACCTATCAGGGGGTTTTGACTGAAGCTTTCTTT. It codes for CASSTYQGVLTEAFF.

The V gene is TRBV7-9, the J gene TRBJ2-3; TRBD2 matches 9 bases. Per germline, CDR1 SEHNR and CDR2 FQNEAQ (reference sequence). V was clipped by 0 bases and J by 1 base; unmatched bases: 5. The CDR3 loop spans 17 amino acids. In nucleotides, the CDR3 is TGTGCCAGCAGCTTAGCGCAGGCTAGCGGGGGCACAGATACGCAGTATTTT. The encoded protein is CASSLAQASGGTDTQYF.

The CDR3 nucleotides are TGCAGCGCCTCGCTAGCGGGAGGGAGCACAGATACGCAGTATTTT. The encoded protein is CSASLAGGSTDTQYF. V gene TRBV29-1 combines with J gene TRBJ2-3; 12 nucleotides agree with TRBD2. The germline V gene has CDR1 SQVTM and CDR2 ANQGSEA. J lost 0 bases, V lost 7 bases, and 5 bases had no gene match. There are 15 residues in the CDR3.

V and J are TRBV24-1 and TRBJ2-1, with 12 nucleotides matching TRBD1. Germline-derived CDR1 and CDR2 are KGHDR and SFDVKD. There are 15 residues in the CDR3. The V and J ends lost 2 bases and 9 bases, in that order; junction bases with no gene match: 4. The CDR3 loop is CATSDSGTGGFEQFF. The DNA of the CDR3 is TGTGCCACCAGTGATTCCGGGACAGGGGGCTTTGAGCAGTTCTTC.

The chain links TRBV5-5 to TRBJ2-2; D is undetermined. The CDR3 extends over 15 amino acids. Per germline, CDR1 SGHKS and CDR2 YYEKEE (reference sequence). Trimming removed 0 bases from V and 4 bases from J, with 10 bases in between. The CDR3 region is CASSLGLSGTGELFF. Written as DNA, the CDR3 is TGTGCCAGCAGCTTGGGTCTCAGTGGCACCGGGGAGCTGTTTTTT. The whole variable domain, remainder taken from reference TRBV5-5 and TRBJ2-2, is DAGVTQSPTHLIKTRGQQVTLRCSPISGHKSVSWYQQVLGQGPQFIFQYYEKEERGRGNFPDRFSARQFPNYSSELNVNALLLGDSALYLCASSLGLSGTGELFFGEGSRLTVL.

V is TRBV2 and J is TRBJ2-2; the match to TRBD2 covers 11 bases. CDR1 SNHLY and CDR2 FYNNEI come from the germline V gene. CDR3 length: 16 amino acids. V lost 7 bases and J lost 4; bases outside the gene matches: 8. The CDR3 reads CASTGLAGAGTGELFF. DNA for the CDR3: TGTGCCAGCACCGGACTAGCGGGCGCTGGCACCGGGGAGCTGTTTTTT.

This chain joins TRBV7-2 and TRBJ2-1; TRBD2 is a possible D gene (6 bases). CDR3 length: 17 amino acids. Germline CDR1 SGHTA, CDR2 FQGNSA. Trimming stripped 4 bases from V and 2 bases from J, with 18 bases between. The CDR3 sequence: CASSSGLQPGAYNEQFF. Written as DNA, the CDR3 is TGTGCCAGCAGCTCTGGCCTCCAGCCGGGGGCCTACAATGAGCAGTTCTTC.

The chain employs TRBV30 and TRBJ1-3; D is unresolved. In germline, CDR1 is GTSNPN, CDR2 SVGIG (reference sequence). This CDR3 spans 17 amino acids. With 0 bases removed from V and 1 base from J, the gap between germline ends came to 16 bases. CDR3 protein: CAWSVGLPGFSGNTIYF. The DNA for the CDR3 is TGTGCCTGGAGTGTAGGTCTTCCAGGATTTTCTGGAAACACCATATATTTT.

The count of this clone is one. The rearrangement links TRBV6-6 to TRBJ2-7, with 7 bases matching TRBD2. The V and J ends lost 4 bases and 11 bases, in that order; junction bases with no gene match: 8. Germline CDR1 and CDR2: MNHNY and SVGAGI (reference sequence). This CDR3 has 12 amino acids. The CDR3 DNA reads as TGTGCCAGCAGTTCACGTACTAGCGACAAGTACTTC. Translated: CASSSRTSDKYF.

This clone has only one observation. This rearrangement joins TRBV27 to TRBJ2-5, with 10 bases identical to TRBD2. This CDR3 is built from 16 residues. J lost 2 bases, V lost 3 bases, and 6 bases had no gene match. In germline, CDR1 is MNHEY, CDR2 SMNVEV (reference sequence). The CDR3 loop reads CASSFGAGGPQETQYF. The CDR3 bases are TGTGCCAGCAGTTTCGGAGCGGGGGGGCCTCAAGAGACCCAGTACTTC.

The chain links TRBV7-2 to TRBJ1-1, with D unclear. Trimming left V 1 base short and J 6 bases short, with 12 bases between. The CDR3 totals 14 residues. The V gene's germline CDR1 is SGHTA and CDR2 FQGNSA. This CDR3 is CASSLGRESSEAFF. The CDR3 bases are TGTGCCAGCAGCTTAGGGAGGGAAAGCTCTGAAGCTTTCTTT.

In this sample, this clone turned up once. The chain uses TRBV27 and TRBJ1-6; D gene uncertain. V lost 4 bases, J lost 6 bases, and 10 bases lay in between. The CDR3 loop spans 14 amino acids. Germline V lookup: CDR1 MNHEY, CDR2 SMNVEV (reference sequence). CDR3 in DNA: TGTGCCAGCAGTTCGCGGTCGGGTAATTCACCCCTCCACTTT. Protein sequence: CASSSRSGNSPLHF.

CDR3 DNA: TGCAGTGCTAGACAGGGCTATGGCTACACCTTC. Residues: CSARQGYGYTF. The chain employs TRBV20-1 and TRBJ1-2; D is perhaps TRBD1 (5 bases). This CDR3 spans 11 amino acids. CDR1 and CDR2 (germline): DFQATT, SNEGSKA (reference sequence). Between the trimmed V and J ends, which lost 2 bases and 4 bases, there was a span of 5 bases.

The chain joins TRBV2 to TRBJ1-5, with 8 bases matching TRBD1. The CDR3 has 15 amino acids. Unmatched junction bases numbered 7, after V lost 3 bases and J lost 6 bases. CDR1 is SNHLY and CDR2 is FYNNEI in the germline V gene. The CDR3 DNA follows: TGTGCCAGCAGTGAGACCGGGACAGGCAGTCAGCCCCAGCATTTT. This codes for CASSETGTGSQPQHF. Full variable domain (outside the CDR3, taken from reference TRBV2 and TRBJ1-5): EPEVTQTPSHQVTQMGQEVILRCVPISNHLYFYWYRQILGQKVEFLVSFYNNEISEKSEIFDDQFSVERPDGSNFTLKIRSTKLEDSAMYFCASSETGTGSQPQHFGDGTRLSIL.

CDR3 DNA: TGTGCCTGGAGTCTACAGACAGCCTGGGGTGGCTACACCTTC. It specifies CAWSLQTAWGGYTF. This chain joins TRBV30 and TRBJ1-2; a possible D gene is TRBD1 (5 bases). Trimming pared 2 bases from V and 7 bases from J, leaving 17 bases between. Germline CDR1 is GTSNPN and CDR2 is SVGIG (reference sequence). The CDR3 is 14 residues long.

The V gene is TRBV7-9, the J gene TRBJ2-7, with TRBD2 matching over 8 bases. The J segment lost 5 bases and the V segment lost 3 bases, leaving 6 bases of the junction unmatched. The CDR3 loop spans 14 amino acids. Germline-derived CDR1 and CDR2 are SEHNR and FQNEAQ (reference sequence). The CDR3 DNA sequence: TGTGCCAGCAGCTTGAGCGGGAGCAGTCACGAGCAGTACTTC. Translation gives CASSLSGSSHEQYF.